Ten or more counts support the clone carrying this T cell receptor (beta chain). The antigen remains unidentified. The data derive from a study of response to subunit inactivated influenza vaccine. General study points: Authors suggested few new T cells are recruited by each seasonal influenza vaccination.

The ends lost 6 bases at V and 0 bases at J; junction bases unmatched: 1. The CDR3 consists of 14 residues. Each CDR3 protein is one row after TCRdb ran MiXCR on the RT-PCR reads. The sample holds 150,000 to 200,000 distinct CDR3 sequences, roughly 11% seen once. The chain is built from TRBV12-3 or TRBV12-4 and TRBJ2-2, with TRBD1 matching 7 bases. The specimen was non-naive T cells sorted from PBMCs, collected about 6 weeks after vaccination. The TCR sequence derives from a man between 50 and 59 years old who received an inactivated influenza vaccine. CDR3 nucleotide sequence: TGTGCCAGCAGGGGACAGCCGAACACCGGGGAGCTGTTTTTT. Translating it yields CASRGQPNTGELFF.